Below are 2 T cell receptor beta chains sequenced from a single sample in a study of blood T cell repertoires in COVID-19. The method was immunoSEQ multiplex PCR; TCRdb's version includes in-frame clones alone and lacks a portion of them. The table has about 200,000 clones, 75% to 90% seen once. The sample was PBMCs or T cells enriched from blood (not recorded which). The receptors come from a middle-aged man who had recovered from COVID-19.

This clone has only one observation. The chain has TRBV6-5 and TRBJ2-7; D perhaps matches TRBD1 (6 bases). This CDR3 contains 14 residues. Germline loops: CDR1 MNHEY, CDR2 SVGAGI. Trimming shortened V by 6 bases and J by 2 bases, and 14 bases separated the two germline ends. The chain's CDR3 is CASSPGEHPYEQYF. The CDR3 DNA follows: TGTGCCAGCAGCCCAGGGGAGCACCCCTACGAGCAGTACTTC.

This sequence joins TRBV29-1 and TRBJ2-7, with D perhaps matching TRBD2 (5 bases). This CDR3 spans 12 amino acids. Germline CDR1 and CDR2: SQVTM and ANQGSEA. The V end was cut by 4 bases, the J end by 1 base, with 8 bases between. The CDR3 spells CSVARDSYEQYF. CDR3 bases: TGCAGCGTTGCCCGGGATTCCTACGAGCAGTACTTC.